The sample holds a few counts of the clone carrying this TCR beta chain. The authors built TCR beta libraries using iRepertoire HTBI primers and Arm-PCR of CDR3 regions. TCRdb reanalysed the multiplex PCR reads using MiXCR and keeps one entry per CDR3 protein. The profile shows about 460,000 distinct CDR3 sequences, about 14% of them singletons. The data stem from a study of regulatory T cells in long-lasting Graves disease. Time point indicated: newly diagnosed GD, antithyroid drugs for less than 3 months. There was RNA extracted from PBMCs, and the TCR library was made from it. CDR3 size: 12 residues. After removal of 8 bases from V and 6 bases from J, the junction contained 7 bases not matched to a gene. Germline lookup yields CDR1 GTSNPN and CDR2 SVGIG (reference sequence). The sample also formed part of further work on T cells in Graves' hyperthyroidism and ophthalmopathy. As reported in that work: The model predicted ophthalmopathy a median around seven months before onset.

This TCR was sampled from a woman aged 45-60 years with Graves disease. This material consisted of peripheral blood mononuclear cells (PBMCs), taken at new diagnosis, from a patient treated with antithyroid drugs. V is TRBV30 and J is TRBJ1-2; TRBD1 agrees at 9 bases. Here the CDR3 DNA reads TGTGCCAGAACCGGGACAGGGAATGGCTACACCTTC. It yields the protein CARTGTGNGYTF.